Listed below are T cell receptor beta chains from one sample, sequenced in a study of T-cell reconstitution after alpha-beta-depleted transplantation in children. TCRdb recomputed calls from the PCR reads with MiXCR, one row per CDR3 protein. Of about 830,000 distinct CDR3 sequences in the sample, 16% were seen once. Here the sequenced sample was PBMCs, mostly from graft donor cells, taken 360 days after TCRalphabeta/CD19-depleted stem cell transplant. The receptors were sampled from a male patient between 10 and 17 years old who had a stem cell transplant for acute lymphoblastic leukemia, so the T cells may come from the graft donor. Both conserved end residues are part of each CDR3. A D gene is named only where the DNA matches it firmly. Part of the rows lack a size; the others show once, few, many or a class for expanded clones.

j_call d_call clone_size v_call cdr3_nt cdr3_aa
TRBJ1-1 NA many TRBV6-5 TGTGCCAGCAGTTACCGGGGGTACACTGAAGCTTTCTTT CASSYRGYTEAFF
TRBJ2-7 TRBD2 few TRBV24-1 TGTGCCACCAGCGGGAGGTACCCGTTCTACGAGCAGTACTTC CATSGRYPFYEQYF
TRBJ2-7 TRBD2 few TRBV5-1 TGCGCCAGCAGCTTCCGGGAGGGCGGTGGGTCCTACGAGCAGTACTTC CASSFREGGGSYEQYF
TRBJ2-2 TRBD1 few TRBV9 TGTGCCAGCAGCCCGGGACAGCTACTTAACACCGGGGAGCTGTTTTTT CASSPGQLLNTGELFF
TRBJ2-1 TRBD1 NA TRBV12-3/TRBV12-4 TGTGCCAGCAGTTTAATGGGACAGGGGATGGATGAGCAGTTCTTC CASSLMGQGMDEQFF
TRBJ2-2 NA NA TRBV7-9 TGTGCCAGCAGCTTACTGCGCGGCAGCACCGGGGAGCTGTTTTTT CASSLLRGSTGELFF
TRBJ1-6 NA few TRBV20-1 TGCAGTGCTAGGCTCGACAGGAGGAGCTGGGATTCACCCCTCCACTTT CSARLDRRSWDSPLHF
TRBJ1-1 NA NA TRBV7-9 TGTGCCAGCAGCTTAGAAGGGGGGGCGACTGAAGCTTTCTTT CASSLEGGATEAFF
TRBJ2-7 TRBD2 NA TRBV12-3/TRBV12-4 TGTGCCAGCAGCGGACTAGTCTTTAGCGAGCAGTACTTC CASSGLVFSEQYF
TRBJ2-7 NA NA TRBV4-1 TGCGCCAGCAGCCTCTTGGACGGATCCTACTACGAGCAGTACTTC CASSLLDGSYYEQYF
TRBJ2-3 TRBD2 few TRBV25-1 TGTGCCAGCAGTGAAATCCCGACTAGCGGGAGCTTAGATACGCAGTATTTT CASSEIPTSGSLDTQYF
TRBJ2-2 TRBD2 few TRBV4-1 TGCGCCAGCAGCCAAGGGTCCCTAGCGGGAGTAAACACCGGGGAGCTGTTTTTT CASSQGSLAGVNTGELFF
TRBJ2-2 NA NA TRBV27 TGTGCCAGCTTCAGACTAGTCCGGTCGGAGCTGTTTTTT CASFRLVRSELFF
TRBJ2-3 NA NA TRBV7-8 TGTGCCAGCAGCTCCCGACTGGTATATACGCAGTATTTT CASSSRLVYTQYF
TRBJ1-5 NA NA TRBV20-1 TGCAGTGCTAGGGGGGGGGGCAATCAGCCCCAGCATTTT CSARGGGNQPQHF
TRBJ2-6 NA few TRBV5-1 TGCGCCAGCAGCTCGGTGGGTAGGCTTACCTACTCTGGGGCCAACGTCCTGACTTTC CASSSVGRLTYSGANVLTF
TRBJ2-5 TRBD2 few TRBV9 TGTGCCAGCAGCGCCGAAGGCCTAGCGGGAGGGCCATGGGAGACCCAGTACTTC CASSAEGLAGGPWETQYF
TRBJ1-4 NA few TRBV15 TGTGCCACCAGCAGAGATCTAGGTGTGAATGAAAAACTGTTTTTT CATSRDLGVNEKLFF
TRBJ1-1 NA few TRBV7-9 TGTGCCAGCAGCGCTAAGGCGAACACTGAAGCTTTCTTT CASSAKANTEAFF
TRBJ2-7 NA NA TRBV30 TGTGCCTGGAACCTACAGGGTTTCGGCGAGCAGTACTTC CAWNLQGFGEQYF
TRBJ1-1 NA NA TRBV18 TGTGCCAGCTCAAAACTGACAGGACGGCCGTTGAACACTGAAGCTTTCTTT CASSKLTGRPLNTEAFF
TRBJ2-1 NA NA TRBV19 TGTGCCAGTAAAAGGGCGAGCTCCTACAATGAGCAGTTCTTC CASKRASSYNEQFF
TRBJ1-1 NA few TRBV12-2 TGTGCAAGTCGCTTAGCGAGGGCAACAACGGCTTTCTTT CASRLARATTAFF
TRBJ2-5 TRBD1 few TRBV9 TGTGCCAGCAGCCCGCGAGTGGGACAGCAAGAGACCCAGTACTTC CASSPRVGQQETQYF
TRBJ2-3 NA NA TRBV18 TGTGCCAGCTCACCACCCCGGGTCCCCAAAGATACGCAGTATTTT CASSPPRVPKDTQYF
TRBJ1-2 NA many TRBV2 TGTGCCAGCAGTGAACAGCCAGTTTATGGCTACACCTTC CASSEQPVYGYTF
TRBJ2-1 TRBD1 NA TRBV14 TGTGCCAGCAGCCCCCAGACAGGGACGAACTACAATGAGCAGTTCTTC CASSPQTGTNYNEQFF
TRBJ2-7 NA few TRBV7-8 TGTGCCAGCAGCTTACCGAGATTCCCCTCCTACGAGCAGTACTTC CASSLPRFPSYEQYF
TRBJ2-2 TRBD2 NA TRBV11-2 TGTGCCAGCAGCCCGTATGGGACTAGCGGGAATAACACCGGGGAGCTGTTTTTT CASSPYGTSGNNTGELFF
TRBJ2-1 NA many TRBV5-1 TGCGCCAGCAGCTTGACAGGGCCCAATGAGCAGTTCTTC CASSLTGPNEQFF
TRBJ2-5 NA few TRBV7-6 TGTGCCAGCAGGTCGTCGGGACGGAAAGAGACCCAGTACTTC CASRSSGRKETQYF
TRBJ2-3 NA few TRBV10-2 TGCGCCAGCAGTGAAACTAGCCAGACAGATACGCAGTATTTT CASSETSQTDTQYF
TRBJ2-1 TRBD2 many TRBV12-3/TRBV12-4 TGTGCCAGCAGTTTGTCGGGAGGGCTCCGGGATGAGCAGTTCTTC CASSLSGGLRDEQFF
TRBJ2-5 TRBD1 few TRBV11-2 TGTGCCAGCAGCCCGACAGGGGCGGTAGAAGAGACCCAGTACTTC CASSPTGAVEETQYF
TRBJ1-2 NA few TRBV19 TGTGCCAGTAAAAAAGACACCGAGCCCGCTAACTATGGCTACACCTTC CASKKDTEPANYGYTF
TRBJ2-3 TRBD2 many TRBV7-2 TGTGCCAGCAGCTTAGCAGCGGGAGCAGATACGCAGTATTTT CASSLAAGADTQYF
TRBJ2-4 TRBD2 few TRBV28 TGTGCCAGCAGTTTGAGCGGGAGTAGGGGGAACATTCAGTACTTC CASSLSGSRGNIQYF
TRBJ1-2 TRBD1 NA TRBV29-1 TGCAGCGTTGAAGACGGGACAGACTATGGCCACACCTTC CSVEDGTDYGHTF
TRBJ2-5 TRBD1 many TRBV5-1 TGCGCCAGCAGCTTACAGGGGCCAGAGACCCAGTACTTC CASSLQGPETQYF
TRBJ2-5 TRBD1 NA TRBV20-1 TGCAGTGCTAGCAATTTTGGGACAGGGGAAAAGACCCAGTACTTC CSASNFGTGEKTQYF
TRBJ2-1 TRBD2 NA TRBV15 TGTGCCACCAGCAGAGAAACTAGCGGGAGACTGTACAATGAGCAGTTCTTC CATSRETSGRLYNEQFF
TRBJ1-1 NA NA TRBV29-1 TGCAGCGTTGATTGGGGGGCCCGCACTGAAGCTTTCTTT CSVDWGARTEAFF
TRBJ2-7 TRBD1 few TRBV15 TGTGCCACCAGCAGAGACTTGCGGGGAACCGGGACAGGGTATCCCTACGAGCAGTACTTC CATSRDLRGTGTGYPYEQYF
TRBJ2-1 TRBD2 few TRBV5-1 TGCGCCAGCAGGTCAGGACTAGCGGGATTCTCGTTGGCTGGGAATGAGCAGTTCTTC CASRSGLAGFSLAGNEQFF
TRBJ2-2 TRBD2 NA TRBV27 TGTGCCAGCAGTCCCCGGACTAGCTGGACCGGGGAGCTGTTTTTT CASSPRTSWTGELFF
TRBJ1-1 NA NA TRBV9 TGTGCCAGCAGCGTAGTGACTACGGGCACTGAAGCTTTCTTT CASSVVTTGTEAFF